This TCR beta chain was observed in a study of low-dose radiotherapy and immunotherapy resistance in tumors. For the study at large: Cohort 2, a group dosed every two weeks at 1 Gy per fraction, received 13 Gy in total over 26 weeks.

With TRAV- and TRBV-specific primers, first-strand cDNA was made, covering the alpha and beta chains. It was with a constant-region primer and a V-primer adapter that TCRs were amplified over around 20 PCR cycles. TCRdb re-called the reads with MiXCR, one entry per CDR3 protein. The sample holds some 13,000 distinct CDR3 sequences, approximately 70% seen once. Donors were given nivolumab, ipilimumab, aspirin, low-dose cyclophosphamide and low-dose radiotherapy. Eligibility required advanced solid tumors lacking tumor-infiltrating lymphocytes. The sequence came from a human donor with advanced metastatic prostate, ovarian, gallbladder or colorectal cancer (not recorded which). This table probably holds off-target reads from a library built for another chain.

The CDR3 nucleotides are TGTGCCAGCTCACCTTTCGGCGGGGGCGGCTCCTACAATGAGCAGTTCTTC. It specifies CASSPFGGGGSYNEQFF. J is TRBJ2-1 and V is TRBV18; TRBD2 is a possible D gene (7 bases). CDR3 length: 17 amino acids. The V gene's germline CDR1 is KGHSH and CDR2 LQKENI. V was clipped by 3 bases and J by 0 bases, with 15 bases between them.